This is a list of T cell receptor gamma chains from one sample in a study of gammadelta T cells in human blood. TCRdb reprocessed the RT-PCR reads using CATT. The table records about 280 gamma-chain clones, approximately 2.1% of them present only once. Sequenced: Vgamma9Vdelta2 gamma-delta T cells from infant blood. These receptors originate from a human donor. The CDR3 runs from the conserved cysteine through the conserved F or W. Fields, in order: clone size, V gene, J gene, CDR3 protein, CDR3 DNA. Size values are once, few and many counts, or a class for expanded clones, and some rows have none.

>hyperexpanded|TRGV9|TRGJP
CALWEEELGKKIKVF
TGTGCCTTGTGGGAGGAAGAGTTGGGCAAAAAAATCAAGGTATTT
>-|TRGV10|TRGJ1/TRGJ2
CAAWDGRKLF
TGTGCTGCGTGGGACGGGAGGAAACTCTTT
>large|TRGV9|TRGJP
CALWELQELGKKIKVF
TGTGCCTTGTGGGAGCTACAAGAGTTGGGCAAAAAAATCAAGGTATTT
>large|TRGV9|TRGJP
CALWEVQESELGKKIKVF
TGTGCCTTGTGGGAGGTGCAAGAATCAGAGTTGGGCAAAAAAATCAAGGTATTT
>large|TRGV9|TRGJP
CALWERMGKKIKVF
TGTGCCTTGTGGGAGCGGATGGGCAAAAAAATCAAGGTATTT
>few|TRGV9|TRGJP
CALWDPQELGKKIKVF
TGTGCCTTGTGGGACCCACAAGAGTTGGGCAAAAAAATCAAGGTATTT
>medium-sized|TRGV9|TRGJP
CALWEASQELGKKIKVF
TGTGCCTTGTGGGAGGCCTCGCAAGAGTTGGGCAAAAAAATCAAGGTATTT
>large|TRGV9|TRGJP
CALWEVRQELGKKIKVF
TGTGCCTTGTGGGAGGTCAGGCAAGAGTTGGGCAAAAAAATCAAGGTATTT
>hyperexpanded|TRGV5|TRGJ1/TRGJ2
CATWDYKKLF
TGTGCCACCTGGGATTATAAGAAACTCTTT
>large|TRGV4|TRGJ1/TRGJ2
CATSYYKKLF
TGTGCCACTTCTTATTATAAGAAACTCTTT
>large|TRGV9|TRGJP
CALWDLQELGKKIKVF
TGTGCCTTGTGGGACCTCCAAGAGTTGGGCAAAAAAATCAAGGTATTT